This paragraph covers one T cell receptor beta chain sequence. No antigen is known for it. This specimen comes from a study of T cell clonotyping in hematopoietic cell transplantation. Generated by immunoSEQ multiplex PCR, the TCRdb table keeps only in-frame clones and is missing some. The sample has some 15,000 clones, about 80% seen once. Study-level points and caveats: Pathologically expanded recipient clonotypes increased progressively from day 30 to day 180 as diversity fell.

This receptor was obtained from a female patient between 35 and 55 years old who had an allogeneic stem cell transplant from a related donor, so T cells may come from the graft donor. Some clones in this sample may be carry-over from other donors' samples. The sample was PBMCs, taken 100 days after allogeneic stem cell transplant.

CDR3 protein: CASSLGRGDWTGELFF. The CDR3, as DNA: TGCGCCAGCAGCTTGGGAAGGGGGGACTGGACCGGGGAGCTGTTTTTT. V and J are TRBV5-1 and TRBJ2-2; D is tentatively TRBD1 or TRBD2 (6 bases each). Germline loops: CDR1 SGHRS, CDR2 YFSETQ. V was shortened by 0 bases and J by 5 bases, with 14 bases between the two germline ends. The CDR3 sequence is 16 residues long.